These 25 T cell receptor beta chains share one sample of origin, sequenced in a study of OX40 agonist ivuxolimab in advanced cancers. Sequencing used immunoSEQ multiplex PCR; TCRdb keeps in-frame clones, though not all of them. This table holds roughly 70,000 clones, 88% found once. Sequenced material: CD4+ or CD8+ T cells sorted from blood, taken in a trial of the OX40 agonist ivuxolimab. Receptor source: an adult with an advanced solid tumor such as melanoma, head and neck, liver or kidney cancer.

This clone came up once. The V and J genes are TRBV9 and TRBJ2-7; 10 bases are shared with TRBD2. CDR1 and CDR2 (germline): SGDLS, YYNGEE. The CDR3 covers 15 residues. V lost 4 bases to trimming and J lost 6 bases; unmatched junction nucleotides: 10. The CDR3 DNA reads as TGTGCCAGCAGCCTAAGGGCTAGCGGGAGCCTCGAGCAGTACTTC. Translation: CASSLRASGSLEQYF. The full variable domain, its missing parts supplied by reference TRBV9 and TRBJ2-7, is DSGVTQTPKHLITATGQRVTLRCSPRSGDLSVYWYQQSLDQGLQFLIQYYNGEERAKGNILERFSAQQFPDLHSELNLSSLELGDSALYFCASSLRASGSLEQYFGPGTRLTVT.

This clone was detected once. The rearrangement joins TRBV5-1 to TRBJ1-2; a possible D gene is TRBD1 (6 bases). The germline CDR1 and CDR2 sequences are SGHRS and YFSETQ. The CDR3 contains 15 residues. V was shortened by 4 bases and J by 4 bases, with 17 bases between the two germline ends. The CDR3 here is CASSASGTTLYGYTF. The CDR3 DNA reads as TGCGCCAGCAGCGCGTCCGGGACAACTCTCTATGGCTACACCTTC.

The chain carries TRBV7-2 and TRBJ2-2, with 9 positions matching TRBD2. V shed 5 bases, J shed 3 bases, and the junction held 13 bases outside the gene matches. From germline, CDR1 is SGHTA and CDR2 FQGNSA. This CDR3 is 18 amino acids long. The CDR3 loop is CASSRRFLAGADTGELFF. DNA of the CDR3: TGTGCCAGCAGCCGACGCTTCTTAGCGGGAGCTGACACCGGGGAGCTGTTTTTT.

The chain employs TRBV30 and TRBJ1-5; maybe TRBD1 (6 bases). CDR3 size: 15 residues. Looked up from germline, CDR1 is GTSNPN and CDR2 is SVGIG (reference sequence). V lost 3 bases and J 1 base, leaving 13 bases between the germline ends. The CDR3 nucleotides read TGTGCCTGGAGCCACTCGGGGGCAAGCAATCAGCCCCAGCATTTT. Residues: CAWSHSGASNQPQHF.

V gene TRBV14 combines with J gene TRBJ1-4; a possible D gene is TRBD1 (6 bases). Trimming shortened V by 0 bases and J by 0 bases, and 17 bases separated the two germline ends. This CDR3 has 19 residues. The V gene's germline CDR1 is SGHDN and CDR2 FVKESK. CDR3 protein: CASSQDVGQGMPTNEKLFF. The CDR3 coding sequence is TGTGCCAGCAGCCAAGATGTCGGGCAGGGGATGCCAACTAATGAAAAACTGTTTTTT.

The chain uses TRBV7-9 and TRBJ2-7; D is unclear. Germline-derived CDR1 and CDR2 are SEHNR and FQNEAQ (reference sequence). Trimming left V 2 bases short and J 5 bases short, with 10 bases between. The CDR3 is made up of 13 amino acids. As DNA, the CDR3 is TGTGCCAGCAGCTTAAGAAATAAAAACGAGCAGTACTTC. Translating gives CASSLRNKNEQYF.

The rearrangement links TRBV28 to TRBJ2-3; D is undetermined. CDR3 size: 15 residues. The V end was cut by 5 bases, the J end by 0 bases, with 12 bases between. The germline CDR1 and CDR2 sequences are MDHEN and SYDVKM. The CDR3 nucleotides are TGTGCCAGCAGTGCTCAGAGACCTAGCACAGATACGCAGTATTTT. Protein: CASSAQRPSTDTQYF.

CDR3 amino acids: CASSAIRDRDIYEQYF. The CDR3 coding sequence is TGTGCCAGCAGCGCGATCCGGGACAGGGACATCTACGAGCAGTACTTC. The chain is built from TRBV5-6 and TRBJ2-7, with TRBD1 identical over 9 bases. V dropped 4 bases and J dropped 3; count of bases not matched to a gene: 11. Per the germline V gene, CDR1 is SGHDT and CDR2 is YYEEEE. CDR3 length: 16 residues.

V usage is TRBV18 and J usage is TRBJ1-1; no definite D call. This CDR3 spans 14 amino acids. The ends were cut back, 4 bases at V and 2 bases at J, with 11 bases in the middle. Germline values: CDR1 KGHSH, CDR2 LQKENI. DNA for the CDR3: TGTGCCAGCTCACAGAACCCGCTAAACACTGAAGCTTTCTTT. It codes for CASSQNPLNTEAFF.

The chain combines TRBV7-6 with TRBJ1-4; 10 bases fit TRBD1. With V trimmed by 5 bases and J by 0 bases, 6 bases remained unmatched. Germline CDR1 SGHVS, CDR2 FNYEAQ. The CDR3 has 17 amino acids. The CDR3 here is CASSLGQGVSTNEKLFF. The CDR3 DNA follows: TGTGCCAGCAGCCTCGGACAGGGGGTTTCAACTAATGAAAAACTGTTTTTT.

The chain combines TRBV29-1 with TRBJ2-1; D may be TRBD1 (5 bases). The length of the CDR3 is 13 residues. V lost 4 bases, J lost 9 bases, and 16 bases lay in between. CDR1 is SQVTM and CDR2 is ANQGSEA in the germline V gene. The CDR3 is CSVVLGQGGEQFF. DNA for the CDR3: TGCAGCGTTGTCCTGGGGCAGGGTGGTGAGCAGTTCTTC.

This chain uses TRBV27 with TRBJ1-2, with D uncertain. Germline V gene data show CDR1 as MNHEY and CDR2 as SMNVEV (reference sequence). V was trimmed by 2 bases and J by 4 bases, leaving 11 bases between them. This CDR3 region has 14 residues. The CDR3 DNA follows: TGTGCCAGCAGTTTAATTGGCAGCTCCTATGGCTACACCTTC. This codes for CASSLIGSSYGYTF.

This sequence joins TRBV6-1 and TRBJ2-1, with unresolved D. This CDR3 has 14 residues. V lost 7 bases and J 6 bases, leaving 16 bases between the germline ends. Germline V gene data show CDR1 as MNHNS and CDR2 as SASEGT. The CDR3 coding sequence is TGTGCCAGCACGTTAGAGCCGCGAACCAATGAGCAGTTCTTC. Translated, it gives CASTLEPRTNEQFF.

This chain joins TRBV5-1 and TRBJ2-1; 9 bases are shared with TRBD2. The CDR3 runs to 15 residues. Germline values: CDR1 SGHRS, CDR2 YFSETQ. V shed 2 bases, J shed 4 bases, and the junction held 4 bases outside the gene matches. The CDR3 spells CASSFEREAYNEQFF. The CDR3 coding sequence is TGCGCCAGCAGCTTCGAGCGGGAGGCATACAATGAGCAGTTCTTC.

The CDR3 reads CASGQDGLKNIQYF. CDR3 DNA: TGTGCCAGCGGTCAGGACGGACTAAAAAACATTCAGTACTTC. The chain is built from TRBV6-1 and TRBJ2-4; D might be TRBD2 (6 bases). The V end lost 8 bases, the J end lost 4 bases, and 15 bases lay between the germline ends. The V gene's germline CDR1 is MNHNS and CDR2 SASEGT. This CDR3 comprises 14 residues.

This chain connects TRBV19 to TRBJ1-4; a possible D gene is TRBD1 (5 bases). Germline V CDR1 and CDR2: LNHDA, SQIVND (reference sequence). This CDR3 region has 13 residues. The V gene lost 5 bases and the J gene lost 8 bases, with 12 bases spanning the gap. In DNA form, the CDR3 reads TGTGCCAGTAGTCCGGGACTGGAAGAAAAACTGTTTTTT. This codes for CASSPGLEEKLFF. The variable domain in full, completed from reference TRBV19 and TRBJ1-4, reads DGGITQSPKYLFRKEGQNVTLSCEQNLNHDAMYWYRQDPGQGLRLIYYSQIVNDFQKGDIAEGYSVSREKKESFPLTVTSAQKNPTAFYLCASSPGLEEKLFFGSGTQLSVL.

The chain carries TRBV18 and TRBJ2-7, with a weak D call TRBD2 (5 bases). Germline V lookup: CDR1 KGHSH, CDR2 LQKENI. The CDR3 is 17 amino acids. The ends were cut back, 3 bases at V and 3 bases at J, with 21 bases in the middle. In DNA, the CDR3 is TGTGCCAGCTCACCGAGTACCCCCTGGAGCGGTTACTACGAGCAGTACTTC. Translated, it gives CASSPSTPWSGYYEQYF.

This rearrangement joins TRBV7-2 to TRBJ2-1; 12 bases agree with TRBD2. The CDR3 length is 12 residues. Germline loops: CDR1 SGHTA, CDR2 FQGNSA. Unmatched junction bases numbered 4, after V lost 5 bases and J lost 14 bases. The CDR3 nucleotides are TGTGCCAGCAGCCGACTAGCGGGAGAAAAGTTCTTC. Translation: CASSRLAGEKFF.

The CDR3 bases are TGTGCCAGCAGCGCAGACGCCCAGGGGGCGGCCCAGTACTTC. It translates to CASSADAQGAAQYF. The rearrangement joins TRBV7-8 to TRBJ2-5; 8 positions match TRBD1. The germline gives CDR1 SGHVS, CDR2 FQNEAQ. Unmatched junction bases numbered 11, after V lost 5 bases and J lost 9 bases. This CDR3 has 14 residues.

The count of this clone is one. V and J are TRBV19 and TRBJ2-2; TRBD1 matches 8 bases. This CDR3 is built from 16 residues. Germline-derived CDR1 and CDR2 are LNHDA and SQIVND (reference sequence). Trimming cost V 6 bases and J 5 bases; bases outside gene matches: 11. CDR3 residues: CASSVTGTGDTGELFF. The CDR3 DNA is TGTGCCAGTAGCGTCACCGGGACAGGAGATACCGGGGAGCTGTTTTTT.

The rearrangement joins TRBV2 to TRBJ2-7; unclear D gene. The CDR3 loop spans 11 amino acids. V gave up 3 bases and J gave up 12 bases, with 12 bases separating them. Germline V gene data show CDR1 as SNHLY and CDR2 as FYNNEI. As DNA, the CDR3 is TGTGCCAGCAGTGAGCAGATTTGGCTGTACTTC. The encoded protein is CASSEQIWLYF.

This chain joins TRBV5-4 and TRBJ2-7; TRBD2 matches 12 bases. Trimming at V came to 0 bases and at J to 0 bases, leaving 1 base not matched to a gene. Germline-derived CDR1 and CDR2 are SGHNT and YYREEE (reference sequence). This CDR3 contains 16 residues. CDR3 nucleotides: TGTGCCAGCAGCTTGGGACTAGCGGGGGCCTCCTACGAGCAGTACTTC. Its protein is CASSLGLAGASYEQYF.

The chain joins TRBV7-9 to TRBJ2-7, with 8 bases identical to TRBD1. The CDR3 has 15 residues. Looked up from germline, CDR1 is SEHNR and CDR2 is FQNEAQ (reference sequence). Trimming removed 5 bases from V and 3 bases from J; junction bases left unmatched: 9. CDR3 protein: CASSPRLTGDYEQYF. CDR3 bases: TGTGCCAGCAGCCCCCGCCTGACAGGGGACTACGAGCAGTACTTC.

The rearrangement uses TRBV5-5 and TRBJ2-5; D call uncertain. V was cut by 6 bases and J by 1 base, with 10 bases left in between. Germline V gene sequence: CDR1 SGHKS, CDR2 YYEKEE (reference sequence). This CDR3 has 13 residues. The CDR3 loop is CASKVNSQETQYF. The CDR3 DNA reads as TGTGCCAGCAAGGTAAACAGCCAAGAGACCCAGTACTTC.

The J gene is TRBJ1-1, the V gene TRBV19, with 10 nucleotides matching TRBD1. CDR3 length equals 15 residues. Germline lookup yields CDR1 LNHDA and CDR2 SQIVND (reference sequence). Trimming took 7 bases from V and 11 from J; bases not matched to a gene: 16. CDR3 amino acids: CASTEGGTGEKEAFF. The DNA for the CDR3 is TGTGCCAGTACCGAAGGAGGGACAGGGGAGAAAGAGGCTTTCTTT.